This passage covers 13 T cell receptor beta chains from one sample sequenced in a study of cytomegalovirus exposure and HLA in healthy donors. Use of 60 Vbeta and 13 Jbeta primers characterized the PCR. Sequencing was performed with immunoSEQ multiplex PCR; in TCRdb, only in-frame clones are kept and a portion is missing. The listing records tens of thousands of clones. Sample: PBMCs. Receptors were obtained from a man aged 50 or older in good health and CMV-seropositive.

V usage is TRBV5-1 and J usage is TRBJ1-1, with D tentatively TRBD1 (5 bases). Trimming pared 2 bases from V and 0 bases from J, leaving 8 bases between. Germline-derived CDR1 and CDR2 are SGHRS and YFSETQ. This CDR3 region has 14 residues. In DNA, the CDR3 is TGCGCCAGCAGCTTCCAGACAGTGAACACTGAAGCTTTCTTT. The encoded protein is CASSFQTVNTEAFF.

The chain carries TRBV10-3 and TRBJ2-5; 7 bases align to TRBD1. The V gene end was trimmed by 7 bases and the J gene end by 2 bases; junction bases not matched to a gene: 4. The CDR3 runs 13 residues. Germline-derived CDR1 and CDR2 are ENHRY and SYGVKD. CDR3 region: CAITGQEQETQYF. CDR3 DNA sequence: TGTGCCATCACAGGACAGGAGCAAGAGACCCAGTACTTC.

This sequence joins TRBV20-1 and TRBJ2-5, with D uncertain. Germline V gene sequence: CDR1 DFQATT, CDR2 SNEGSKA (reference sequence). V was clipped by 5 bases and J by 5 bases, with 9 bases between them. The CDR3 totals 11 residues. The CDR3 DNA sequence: TGCAGTGCTCCTAGAGTTGAGACCCAGTACTTC. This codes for CSAPRVETQYF.

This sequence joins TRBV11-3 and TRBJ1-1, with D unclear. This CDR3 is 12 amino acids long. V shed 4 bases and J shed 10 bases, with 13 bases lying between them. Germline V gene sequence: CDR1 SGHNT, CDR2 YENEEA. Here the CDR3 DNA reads TGTGCCAGCAGCTCCGCCCTGACTCGAGCTTTCTTT. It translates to CASSSALTRAFF.

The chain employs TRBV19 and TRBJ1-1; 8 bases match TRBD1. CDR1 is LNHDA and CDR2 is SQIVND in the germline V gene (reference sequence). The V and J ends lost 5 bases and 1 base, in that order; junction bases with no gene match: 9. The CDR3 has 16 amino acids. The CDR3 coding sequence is TGTGCCAGTAGTCACGGGACAGGTTGGTGGAACACTGAAGCTTTCTTT. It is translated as CASSHGTGWWNTEAFF. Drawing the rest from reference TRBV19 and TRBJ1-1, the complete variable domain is DGGITQSPKYLFRKEGQNVTLSCEQNLNHDAMYWYRQDPGQGLRLIYYSQIVNDFQKGDIAEGYSVSREKKESFPLTVTSAQKNPTAFYLCASSHGTGWWNTEAFFGQGTRLTVV.

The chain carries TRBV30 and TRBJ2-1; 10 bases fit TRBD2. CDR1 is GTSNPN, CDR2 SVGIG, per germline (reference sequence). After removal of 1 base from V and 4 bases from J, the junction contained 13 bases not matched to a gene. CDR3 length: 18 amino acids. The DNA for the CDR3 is TGTGCCTGGAGTGGTCTAGCGGGAGCCCTAGTGGCGTACAATGAGCAGTTCTTC. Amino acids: CAWSGLAGALVAYNEQFF. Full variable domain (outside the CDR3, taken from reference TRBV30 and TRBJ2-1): SQTIHQWPATLVQPVGSPLSLECTVEGTSNPNLYWYRQAAGRGLQLLFYSVGIGQISSEVPQNLSASRPQDRQFILSSKKLLLSDSGFYLCAWSGLAGALVAYNEQFFGPGTRLTVL.

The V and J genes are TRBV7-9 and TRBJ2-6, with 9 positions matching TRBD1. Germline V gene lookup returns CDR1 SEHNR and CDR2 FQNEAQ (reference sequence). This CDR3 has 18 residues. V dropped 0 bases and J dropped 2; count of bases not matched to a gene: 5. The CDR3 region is CASSLAGTGFTGANVLTF. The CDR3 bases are TGTGCCAGCAGCTTAGCTGGGACAGGGTTTACTGGGGCCAACGTCCTGACTTTC.

DNA for the CDR3: TGTGCCAGCAGCTCCAGGGTCGTCAGAACCGGGGAGCTGTTTTTT. Translated: CASSSRVVRTGELFF. The J gene is TRBJ2-2, the V gene TRBV11-2; tentative D call: TRBD1 (5 bases). V lost 4 bases and J lost 5, with 14 bases in between. Germline loops: CDR1 SGHAT, CDR2 FQNNGV. There are 15 residues in the CDR3.

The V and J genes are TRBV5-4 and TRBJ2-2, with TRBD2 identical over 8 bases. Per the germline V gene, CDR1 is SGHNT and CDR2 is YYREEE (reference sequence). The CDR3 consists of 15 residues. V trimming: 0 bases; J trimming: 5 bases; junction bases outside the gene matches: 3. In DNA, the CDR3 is TGTGCCAGCAGCTTGGCGGGGGGGTCTACCGGGGAGCTGTTTTTT. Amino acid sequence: CASSLAGGSTGELFF.

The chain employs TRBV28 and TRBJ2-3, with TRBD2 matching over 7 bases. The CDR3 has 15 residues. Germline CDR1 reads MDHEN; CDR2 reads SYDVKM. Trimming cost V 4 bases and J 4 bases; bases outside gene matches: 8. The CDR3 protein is CASSSPRRGADTQYF. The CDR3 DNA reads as TGTGCCAGCAGTTCCCCCCGACGGGGGGCAGATACGCAGTATTTT. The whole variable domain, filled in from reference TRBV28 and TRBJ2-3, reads DVKVTQSSRYLVKRTGEKVFLECVQDMDHENMFWYRQDPGLGLRLIYFSYDVKMKEKGDIPEGYSVSREKKERFSLILESASTNQTSMYLCASSSPRRGADTQYFGPGTRLTVL.

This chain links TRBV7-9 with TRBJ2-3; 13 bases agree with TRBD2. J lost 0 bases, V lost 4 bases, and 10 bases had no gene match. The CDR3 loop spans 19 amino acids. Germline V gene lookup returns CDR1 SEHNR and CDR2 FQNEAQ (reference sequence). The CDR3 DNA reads TGTGCCAGCAGCTCGGGACTAGCGGGGACCTTCCTTAGCACAGATACGCAGTATTTT. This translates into CASSSGLAGTFLSTDTQYF.

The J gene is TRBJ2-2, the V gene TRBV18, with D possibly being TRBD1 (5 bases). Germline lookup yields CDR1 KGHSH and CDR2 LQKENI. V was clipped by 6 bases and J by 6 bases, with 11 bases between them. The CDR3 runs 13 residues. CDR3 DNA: TGTGCCAGCTCCCTCCAGGGCCCCGGGGAGCTGTTTTTT. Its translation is CASSLQGPGELFF.

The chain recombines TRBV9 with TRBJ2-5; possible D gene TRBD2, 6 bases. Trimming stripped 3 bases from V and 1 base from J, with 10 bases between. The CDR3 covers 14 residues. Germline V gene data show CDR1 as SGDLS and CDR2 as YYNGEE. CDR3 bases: TGTGCCAGCAGCGGGCGGAGGGCCCAAGAGACCCAGTACTTC. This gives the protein CASSGRRAQETQYF.